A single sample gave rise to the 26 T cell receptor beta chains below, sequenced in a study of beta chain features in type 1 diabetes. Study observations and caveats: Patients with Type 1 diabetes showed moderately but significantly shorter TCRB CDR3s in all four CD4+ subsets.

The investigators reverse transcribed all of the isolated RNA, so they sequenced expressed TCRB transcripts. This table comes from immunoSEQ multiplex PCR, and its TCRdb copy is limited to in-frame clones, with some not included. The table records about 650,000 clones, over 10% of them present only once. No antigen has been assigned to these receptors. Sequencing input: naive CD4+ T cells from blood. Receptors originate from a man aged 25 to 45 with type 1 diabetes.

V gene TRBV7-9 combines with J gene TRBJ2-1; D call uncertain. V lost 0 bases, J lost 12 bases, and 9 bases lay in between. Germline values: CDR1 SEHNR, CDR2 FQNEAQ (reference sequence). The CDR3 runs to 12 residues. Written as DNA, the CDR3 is TGTGCCAGCAGCTTAGCTGGAGTCAGGCAGTTCTTC. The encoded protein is CASSLAGVRQFF.

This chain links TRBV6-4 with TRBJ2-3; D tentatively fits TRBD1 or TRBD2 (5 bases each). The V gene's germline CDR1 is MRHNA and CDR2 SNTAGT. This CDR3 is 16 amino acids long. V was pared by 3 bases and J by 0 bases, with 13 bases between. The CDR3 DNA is TGTGCCAGCAGTGATCGGGGCATACCGAGCACAGATACGCAGTATTTT. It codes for CASSDRGIPSTDTQYF.

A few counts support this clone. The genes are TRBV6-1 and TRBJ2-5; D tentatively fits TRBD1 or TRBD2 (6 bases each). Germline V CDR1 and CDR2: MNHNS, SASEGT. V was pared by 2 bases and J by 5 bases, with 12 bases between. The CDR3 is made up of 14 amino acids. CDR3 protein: CASSEPGAGETQYF. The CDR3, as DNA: TGTGCCAGCAGTGAACCGGGGGCTGGGGAGACCCAGTACTTC.

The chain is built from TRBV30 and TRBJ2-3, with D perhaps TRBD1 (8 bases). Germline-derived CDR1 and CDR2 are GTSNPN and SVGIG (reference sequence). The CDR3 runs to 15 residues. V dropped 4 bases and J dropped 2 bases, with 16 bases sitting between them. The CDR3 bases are TGTGCCTGGACAGGACAGGGAGGGGACACAGATACGCAGTATTTT. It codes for CAWTGQGGDTDTQYF.

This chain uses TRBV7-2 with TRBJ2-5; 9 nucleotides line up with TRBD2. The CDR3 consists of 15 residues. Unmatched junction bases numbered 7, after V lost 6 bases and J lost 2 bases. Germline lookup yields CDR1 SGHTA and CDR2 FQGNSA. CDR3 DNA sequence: TGTGCCAGCAGGGGGGGACTAGCACCGCAAGAGACCCAGTACTTC. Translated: CASRGGLAPQETQYF.

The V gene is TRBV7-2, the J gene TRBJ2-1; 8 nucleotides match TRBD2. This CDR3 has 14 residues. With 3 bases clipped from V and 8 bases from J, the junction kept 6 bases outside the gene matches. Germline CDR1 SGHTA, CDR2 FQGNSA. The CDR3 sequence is CASSFVGGAYEQFF. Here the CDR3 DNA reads TGTGCCAGCAGCTTCGTCGGGGGGGCCTATGAGCAGTTCTTC.

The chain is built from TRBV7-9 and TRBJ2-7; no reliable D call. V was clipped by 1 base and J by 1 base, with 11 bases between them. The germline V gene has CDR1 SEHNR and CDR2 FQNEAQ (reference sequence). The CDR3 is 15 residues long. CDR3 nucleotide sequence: TGTGCCAGCAGCTTAGATCCCACCGCATCCTACGAGCAGTACTTC. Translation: CASSLDPTASYEQYF. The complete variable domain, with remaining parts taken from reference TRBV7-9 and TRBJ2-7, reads DTGVSQNPRHKITKRGQNVTFRCDPISEHNRLYWYRQTLGQGPEFLTYFQNEAQLEKSRLLSDRFSAERPKGSFSTLEIQRTEQGDSAMYLCASSLDPTASYEQYFGPGTRLTVT.

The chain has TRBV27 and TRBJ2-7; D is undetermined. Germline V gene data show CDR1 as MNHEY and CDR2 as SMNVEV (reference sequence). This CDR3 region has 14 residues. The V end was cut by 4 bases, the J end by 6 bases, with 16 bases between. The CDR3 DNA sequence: TGTGCCAGCAGTTCTTCCGACTGGCGCACCGAGCAGTACTTC. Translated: CASSSSDWRTEQYF.

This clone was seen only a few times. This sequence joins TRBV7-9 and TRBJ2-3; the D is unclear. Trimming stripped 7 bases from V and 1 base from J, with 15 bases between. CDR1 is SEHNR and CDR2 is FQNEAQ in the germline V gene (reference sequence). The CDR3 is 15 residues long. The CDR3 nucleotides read TGTGCCAGCACCCTTAGGGCGGAAGGCACAGATACGCAGTATTTT. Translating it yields CASTLRAEGTDTQYF.

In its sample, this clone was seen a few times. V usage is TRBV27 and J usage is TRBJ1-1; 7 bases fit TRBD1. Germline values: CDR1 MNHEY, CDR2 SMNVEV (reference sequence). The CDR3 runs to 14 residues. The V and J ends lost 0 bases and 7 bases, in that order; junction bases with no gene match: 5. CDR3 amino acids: CASSLSDRAGEAFF. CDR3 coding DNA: TGTGCCAGCAGTTTATCCGACAGGGCCGGTGAAGCTTTCTTT.

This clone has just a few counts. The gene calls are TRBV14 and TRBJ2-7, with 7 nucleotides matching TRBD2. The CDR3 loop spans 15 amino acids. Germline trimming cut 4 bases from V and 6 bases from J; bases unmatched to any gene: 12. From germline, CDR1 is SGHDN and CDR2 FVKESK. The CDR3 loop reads CASSLDSGRLTEQYF. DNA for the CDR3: TGTGCCAGCAGCCTCGATTCCGGGAGGCTAACCGAGCAGTACTTC.

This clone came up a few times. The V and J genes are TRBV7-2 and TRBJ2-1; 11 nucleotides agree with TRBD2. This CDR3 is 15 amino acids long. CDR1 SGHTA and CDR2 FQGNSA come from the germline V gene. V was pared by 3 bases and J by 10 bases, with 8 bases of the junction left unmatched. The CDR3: CASSLSLAGGREQFF. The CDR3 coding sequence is TGTGCCAGCAGCTTGTCTCTAGCGGGGGGTCGAGAGCAGTTCTTC.

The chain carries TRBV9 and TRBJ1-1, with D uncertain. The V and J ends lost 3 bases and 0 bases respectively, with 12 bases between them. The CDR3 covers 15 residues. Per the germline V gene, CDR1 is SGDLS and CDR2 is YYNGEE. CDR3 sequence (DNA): TGTGCCAGCAGCGCAAGCCCCACGATGAACACTGAAGCTTTCTTT. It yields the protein CASSASPTMNTEAFF.

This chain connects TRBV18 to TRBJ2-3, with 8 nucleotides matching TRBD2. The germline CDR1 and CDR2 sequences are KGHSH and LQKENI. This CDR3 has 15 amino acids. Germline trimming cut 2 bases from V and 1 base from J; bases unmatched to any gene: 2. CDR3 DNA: TGTGCCAGCTCACCAAGTAGCGGGGGCACAGATACGCAGTATTTT. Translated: CASSPSSGGTDTQYF.

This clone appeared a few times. Written as DNA, the CDR3 is TGCAGCGGTGGGTCGGTTGCCGCCTACAATGAGCAGTTCTTC. This codes for CSGGSVAAYNEQFF. J is TRBJ2-1 and V is TRBV29-1; D uncertain. The CDR3 length is 14 residues. Germline lookup yields CDR1 SQVTM and CDR2 ANQGSEA. V lost 7 bases, J lost 2 bases, and 15 bases lay in between.

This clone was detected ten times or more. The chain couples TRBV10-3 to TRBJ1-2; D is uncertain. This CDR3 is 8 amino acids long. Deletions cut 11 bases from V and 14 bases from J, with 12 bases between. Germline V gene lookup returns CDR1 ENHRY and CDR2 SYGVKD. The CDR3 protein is CAAIRVTF. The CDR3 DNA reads TGTGCCGCCATCAGAGTGACCTTC.

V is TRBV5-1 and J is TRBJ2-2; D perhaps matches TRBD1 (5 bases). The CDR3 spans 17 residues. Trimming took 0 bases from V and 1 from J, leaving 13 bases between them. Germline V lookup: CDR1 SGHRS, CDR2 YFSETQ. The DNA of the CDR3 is TGCGCCAGCAGCTTGGCGCGTGACAGAGTGAACACCGGGGAGCTGTTTTTT. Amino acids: CASSLARDRVNTGELFF.

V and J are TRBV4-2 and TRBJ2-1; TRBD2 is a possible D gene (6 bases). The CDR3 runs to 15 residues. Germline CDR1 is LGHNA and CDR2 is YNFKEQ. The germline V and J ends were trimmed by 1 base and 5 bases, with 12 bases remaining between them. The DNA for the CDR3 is TGTGCCAGCAGCCAAGGTAGCGGCGAAAACAATGAGCAGTTCTTC. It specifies CASSQGSGENNEQFF.

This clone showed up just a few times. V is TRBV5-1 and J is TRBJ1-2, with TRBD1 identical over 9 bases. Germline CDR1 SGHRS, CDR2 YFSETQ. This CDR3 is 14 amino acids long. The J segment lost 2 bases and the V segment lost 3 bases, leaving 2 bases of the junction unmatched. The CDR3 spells CASSSDRGNYGYTF. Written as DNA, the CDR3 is TGCGCCAGCAGCTCCGACAGGGGGAACTATGGCTACACCTTC.

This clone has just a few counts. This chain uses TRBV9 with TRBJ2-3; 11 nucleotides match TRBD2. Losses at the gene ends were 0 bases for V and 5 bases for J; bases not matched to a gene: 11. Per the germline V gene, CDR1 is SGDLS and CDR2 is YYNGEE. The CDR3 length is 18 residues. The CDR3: CASSVGGASGGLGDTQYF. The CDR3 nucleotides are TGTGCCAGCAGCGTAGGTGGGGCTAGCGGGGGGTTGGGAGATACGCAGTATTTT.

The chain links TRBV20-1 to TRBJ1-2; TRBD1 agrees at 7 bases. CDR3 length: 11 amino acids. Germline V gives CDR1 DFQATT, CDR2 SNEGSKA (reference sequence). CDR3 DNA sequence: TGCAACGTCGGACAGGTGGATGGCTACACCTTC. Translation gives CNVGQVDGYTF.

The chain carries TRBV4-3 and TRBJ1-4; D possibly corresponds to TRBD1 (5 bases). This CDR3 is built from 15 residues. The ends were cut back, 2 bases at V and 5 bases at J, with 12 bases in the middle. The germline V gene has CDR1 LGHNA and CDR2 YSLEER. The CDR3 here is CASSQQGTRNEKLFF. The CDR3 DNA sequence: TGCGCCAGCAGCCAACAGGGTACTCGCAATGAAAAACTGTTTTTT.

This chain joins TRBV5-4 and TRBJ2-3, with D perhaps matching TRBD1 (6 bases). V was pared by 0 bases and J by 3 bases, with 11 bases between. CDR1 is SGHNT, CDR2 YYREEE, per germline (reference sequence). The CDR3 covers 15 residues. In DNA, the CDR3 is TGTGCCAGCAGCTTGGCTCAGGGGCGGACAGATACGCAGTATTTT. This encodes CASSLAQGRTDTQYF.

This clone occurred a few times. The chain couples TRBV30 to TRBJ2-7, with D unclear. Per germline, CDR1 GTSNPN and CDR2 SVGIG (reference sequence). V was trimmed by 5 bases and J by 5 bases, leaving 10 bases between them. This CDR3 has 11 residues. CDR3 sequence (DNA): TGTGCCTGGTCGTGGCCGAACGAGCAGTACTTC. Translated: CAWSWPNEQYF.

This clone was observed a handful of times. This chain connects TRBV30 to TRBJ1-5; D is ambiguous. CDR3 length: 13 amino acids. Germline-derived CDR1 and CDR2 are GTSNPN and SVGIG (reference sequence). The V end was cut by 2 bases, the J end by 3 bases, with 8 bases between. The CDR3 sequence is CAWSNRANQPQHF. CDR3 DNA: TGTGCCTGGAGTAATAGGGCCAATCAGCCCCAGCATTTT.

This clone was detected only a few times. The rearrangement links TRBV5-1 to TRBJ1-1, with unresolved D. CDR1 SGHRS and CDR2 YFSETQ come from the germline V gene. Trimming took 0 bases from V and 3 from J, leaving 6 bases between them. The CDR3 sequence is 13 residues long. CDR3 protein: CASSLDGDTEAFF. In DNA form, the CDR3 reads TGCGCCAGCAGCTTGGACGGGGACACTGAAGCTTTCTTT.